The 23 T cell receptor beta chains presented below share a single source sample, sequenced in a study of control samples from healthy donors and cancer patients. Measured with immunoSEQ multiplex PCR; TCRdb has only the in-frame clones, and not every one. The sample includes around 130,000 clones, roughly 91% seen only once; the top ten take 1.7%. Sequences were obtained from PBMCs. The receptors were gathered from a man between 45 and 60 years old with head and neck cancer.

V gene TRBV7-2 combines with J gene TRBJ2-1; 9 bases align to TRBD2. CDR1 SGHTA and CDR2 FQGNSA come from the germline V gene. The CDR3 sequence is 19 residues long. V shed 2 bases and J 0 bases; nucleotides not matched to a gene: 11. In DNA, the CDR3 is TGTGCCAGCAGCTTATTACAGCGGGGGGCCCTTGGCTCCTACAATGAGCAGTTCTTC. Translated: CASSLLQRGALGSYNEQFF.

Here the CDR3 reads CASSSGWRGTSTDTQYF. CDR3 sequence (DNA): TGTGCCAGCAGCTCCGGGTGGCGGGGGACCTCCACAGATACGCAGTATTTT. The rearrangement joins TRBV6-2 or TRBV6-3 to TRBJ2-3, with 7 nucleotides matching TRBD2. The J segment lost 2 bases and the V segment lost 6 bases, leaving 14 bases of the junction unmatched. Germline assignment: CDR1 MNHEY and CDR2 SVGEGT. This CDR3 is 17 amino acids long.

The V and J genes are TRBV7-8 and TRBJ1-2, with D unclear. This CDR3 region has 15 residues. The germline V and J ends were trimmed by 1 base and 1 base, with 10 bases remaining between them. The germline V gene has CDR1 SGHVS and CDR2 FQNEAQ. CDR3 coding DNA: TGTGCCAGCAGCTTAGTGGTCCGTAGTAACTATGGCTACACCTTC. Protein sequence: CASSLVVRSNYGYTF.

This clone was detected only once. The genes are TRBV6-4 and TRBJ2-7, with D unresolved. V was clipped by 3 bases and J by 0 bases, with 12 bases between them. The CDR3 contains 15 residues. Looked up from germline, CDR1 is MRHNA and CDR2 is SNTAGT. CDR3 sequence (DNA): TGTGCCAGCAGTGAGGGGTTTGGAGCCTCCTACGAGCAGTACTTC. Protein: CASSEGFGASYEQYF.

This clone occurred once. The same CDR3 also results from other DNA sequences found in this sample. V and J are TRBV11-2 and TRBJ1-1, with a tentative D call TRBD1 (5 bases). This CDR3 is built from 14 residues. The germline V gene encodes CDR1 SGHAT and CDR2 FQNNGV. The V and J ends lost 2 bases and 1 base respectively, with 8 bases between them. As DNA, the CDR3 is TGTGCCAGCAGCTTAACGGGGGGGAACACTGAAGCTTTCTTT. Translating gives CASSLTGGNTEAFF.

The chain uses TRBV9 and TRBJ2-1; TRBD1 is a possible D gene (5 bases). From germline, CDR1 is SGDLS and CDR2 YYNGEE. The CDR3 has 13 residues. The V gene lost 4 bases and the J gene lost 6 bases, with 11 bases spanning the gap. The CDR3 DNA is TGTGCCAGCAGCAGGGGCTCGGGCAATGAGCAGTTCTTC. Encoded protein: CASSRGSGNEQFF. The variable domain in full, completed from reference TRBV9 and TRBJ2-1, reads DSGVTQTPKHLITATGQRVTLRCSPRSGDLSVYWYQQSLDQGLQFLIQYYNGEERAKGNILERFSAQQFPDLHSELNLSSLELGDSALYFCASSRGSGNEQFFGPGTRLTVL.

CDR3 region: CASSLGASTDTQYF. CDR3 nucleotides: TGCGCCAGCAGCTTGGGGGCTAGCACAGATACGCAGTATTTT. This chain links TRBV5-1 with TRBJ2-3, with no clear D. This CDR3 comprises 14 residues. CDR1 is SGHRS and CDR2 is YFSETQ in the germline V gene. V was cut by 0 bases and J by 0 bases, with 5 bases left in between.

This clone appeared a single time. The chain carries TRBV27 and TRBJ2-7, with 8 nucleotides matching TRBD2. V shed 5 bases, J shed 2 bases, and the junction held 2 bases outside the gene matches. The germline V gene has CDR1 MNHEY and CDR2 SMNVEV (reference sequence). The CDR3 runs 13 residues. CDR3 sequence: CASSTSGAYEQYF. CDR3 nucleotide sequence: TGTGCCAGCAGTACTAGCGGAGCCTACGAGCAGTACTTC.

This clone was picked up one time. The chain has TRBV6-2 or TRBV6-3 and TRBJ2-5; no firm D call. Between the trimmed V and J ends, which lost 6 bases and 5 bases, there was a span of 13 bases. Germline CDR1 is MNHEY and CDR2 is SVGEGT. This CDR3 contains 13 residues. The chain's CDR3 is CASSPVRLETQYF. CDR3 sequence (DNA): TGTGCCAGCAGCCCTGTAAGGTTGGAGACCCAGTACTTC.

This chain uses TRBV5-1 with TRBJ2-1; a weak D match, TRBD2 (5 bases). CDR3 length: 17 amino acids. V lost 0 bases and J lost 0, with 13 bases in between. Germline CDR1 SGHRS, CDR2 YFSETQ. The CDR3, as DNA: TGCGCCAGCAGCTTGGGACTACAGATAGGCTCCTACAATGAGCAGTTCTTC. Protein: CASSLGLQIGSYNEQFF.

The genes are TRBV11-2 and TRBJ2-3; D is undetermined. V was cut by 0 bases and J by 0 bases, with 4 bases left in between. This CDR3 has 14 residues. Germline values: CDR1 SGHAT, CDR2 FQNNGV. The CDR3: CASSLEYSTDTQYF. The CDR3 DNA reads as TGTGCCAGCAGCTTAGAGTATAGCACAGATACGCAGTATTTT. Full variable domain (rest looked up from reference TRBV11-2 and TRBJ2-3): EAGVAQSPRYKIIEKRQSVAFWCNPISGHATLYWYQQILGQGPKLLIQFQNNGVVDDSQLPKDRFSAERLKGVDSTLKIQPAKLEDSAVYLCASSLEYSTDTQYFGPGTRLTVL.

V usage is TRBV2 and J usage is TRBJ2-5, with TRBD2 as a possible D gene (6 bases). This CDR3 is 12 amino acids long. Germline values: CDR1 SNHLY, CDR2 FYNNEI. Deletions cut 8 bases from V and 6 bases from J, with 13 bases between. The CDR3 DNA reads as TGTGCCAGCTTAGACGGAGGGAAGACCCAGTACTTC. It yields the protein CASLDGGKTQYF.

The V and J genes are TRBV18 and TRBJ2-5; D gene ambiguous. There are 14 residues in the CDR3. The germline V and J ends were trimmed by 6 bases and 1 base, with 12 bases remaining between them. Germline CDR1 is KGHSH and CDR2 is LQKENI. The CDR3 spells CASSPGTVQETQYF. As DNA, the CDR3 is TGTGCCAGCTCCCCCGGAACGGTCCAAGAGACCCAGTACTTC.

V and J are TRBV2 and TRBJ2-5, with a tentative D call TRBD1 (5 bases). The CDR3 runs 15 residues. Germline V gives CDR1 SNHLY, CDR2 FYNNEI. Trimming removed 5 bases at V and 1 base at J, with 14 bases between. The CDR3 DNA reads as TGTGCCAGCAGTCAAGACAGCAGACGCCAAGAGACCCAGTACTTC. Encoded protein: CASSQDSRRQETQYF.

V usage is TRBV4-3 and J usage is TRBJ2-7, with TRBD2 as a possible D gene (5 bases). The CDR3 covers 15 residues. Between the trimmed V and J ends, which lost 0 bases and 4 bases, there was a span of 13 bases. The germline CDR1 and CDR2 sequences are LGHNA and YSLEER. The CDR3 here is CASSQEPGKGYEQYF. Written as DNA, the CDR3 is TGCGCCAGCAGCCAAGAGCCGGGGAAAGGGTACGAGCAGTACTTC.

The chain links TRBV5-1 to TRBJ2-3; TRBD2 aligns across 12 bases. The CDR3 is 15 residues long. The germline V gene has CDR1 SGHRS and CDR2 YFSETQ. The trim removed 6 bases at V and 6 bases at J, leaving 8 bases unmatched. CDR3: CASKGLAGSSDTQYF. The CDR3 DNA sequence: TGCGCCAGCAAGGGACTAGCGGGTTCCTCGGATACGCAGTATTTT.

The table lists this clone with a few counts. The genes are TRBV27 and TRBJ1-5; a possible D gene is TRBD1 (6 bases). Between the trimmed V and J ends, which lost 1 base and 6 bases, there was a span of 10 bases. This CDR3 contains 14 residues. Germline lookup yields CDR1 MNHEY and CDR2 SMNVEV (reference sequence). The CDR3, as DNA: TGTGCCAGCAGTTTATGGGGGGGCAGTCAGCCCCAGCATTTT. Translation gives CASSLWGGSQPQHF.

The CDR3, as DNA: TGTGCCAGCAGCTTGTCGACAGGGGAGACCCAGTACTTC. As protein: CASSLSTGETQYF. V usage is TRBV7-3 and J usage is TRBJ2-5; 7 nucleotides align to TRBD1. Germline V gives CDR1 SGHTA, CDR2 FQGTGA. Trimming removed 3 bases from V and 5 bases from J; junction bases left unmatched: 3. The CDR3 contains 13 residues.

With regard to this clone: In the same sample, other DNA sequences code for this CDR3. The V and J genes are TRBV6-5 and TRBJ2-1; the D is unclear. Germline CDR1 MNHEY, CDR2 SVGAGI. V lost 5 bases to trimming and J lost 0 bases, with 5 bases between them. The CDR3 has 13 residues. The CDR3 sequence is CASSTSSYNEQFF. The CDR3 DNA reads as TGTGCCAGCAGTACCAGCTCCTACAATGAGCAGTTCTTC.

The rearrangement joins TRBV30 to TRBJ2-1, with no clear D. CDR1 and CDR2 from the germline V gene are GTSNPN and SVGIG (reference sequence). The V and J ends lost 0 bases and 7 bases respectively, with 10 bases between them. The CDR3 has 13 residues. This CDR3 is CAWSVQMGNEQFF. CDR3 sequence (DNA): TGTGCCTGGAGTGTACAGATGGGGAATGAGCAGTTCTTC.

V is TRBV7-2 and J is TRBJ2-3; tentatively, D is TRBD2 (5 bases). V lost 1 base, J lost 7 bases, and 9 bases lay in between. The CDR3 covers 13 residues. The germline CDR1 and CDR2 sequences are SGHTA and FQGNSA. For the CDR3, the DNA is TGTGCCAGCAGCTTAGGGACTTCCTATACGCAGTATTTT. Its translation is CASSLGTSYTQYF.

The chain carries TRBV18 and TRBJ1-1; D might be TRBD1 (5 bases). Trimming cost V 2 bases and J 4 bases, with 8 bases left between them. The germline V gene encodes CDR1 KGHSH and CDR2 LQKENI. The CDR3 sequence is 13 residues long. The CDR3 DNA reads as TGTGCCAGCTCACCAGGTAGGGGCACTGAAGCTTTCTTT. This translates into CASSPGRGTEAFF.

The chain combines TRBV19 with TRBJ1-1; 7 nucleotides agree with TRBD1. Per the germline V gene, CDR1 is LNHDA and CDR2 is SQIVND (reference sequence). Germline trimming cut 5 bases from V and 4 bases from J; bases unmatched to any gene: 13. The CDR3 contains 16 residues. CDR3 DNA sequence: TGTGCCAGTAGTTATAGGTTGACAGGGAGGGCCACTGAAGCTTTCTTT. It encodes CASSYRLTGRATEAFF. Variable domain in full (rest from reference TRBV19 and TRBJ1-1): DGGITQSPKYLFRKEGQNVTLSCEQNLNHDAMYWYRQDPGQGLRLIYYSQIVNDFQKGDIAEGYSVSREKKESFPLTVTSAQKNPTAFYLCASSYRLTGRATEAFFGQGTRLTVV.